Following are 8 T cell receptor beta chains from one sample sequenced in a study of T cells expressing NK-cell markers. TCRdb re-called the 5' RACE reads, yielding one record per CDR3 amino acid sequence without DNA. This listing includes 150,000 to 160,000 distinct CDR3 sequences. Sample: blood T cells: a sorted CD56 or NKG2C T cell subset, CD4+ or CD8+ T cells, or bulk PBMC T cells (not recorded which). These receptor sequences come from a woman in her forties or fifties in good health.

CDR3 in amino acids: CASSIDDYEQYF. This chain links TRBV19 with TRBJ2-7. Germline CDR1 LNHDA, CDR2 SQIVND (reference sequence). CDR3 length: 12 amino acids.

The chain couples TRBV10-2 to TRBJ2-1; the TCRdb D gene call, TRBD2, has no DNA to confirm it. The V gene's germline CDR1 is WSHSY and CDR2 SAAADI. This CDR3 contains 15 residues. CDR3 residues: CASSEGLAGYNEQFF.

The rearrangement uses TRBV2 and TRBJ2-3. Germline V lookup: CDR1 SNHLY, CDR2 FYNNEI. CDR3 length: 15 residues. CDR3 region: CASRKFAAGTDTQYF.

This sequence joins TRBV27 and TRBJ2-2. This CDR3 contains 14 residues. Germline V gives CDR1 MNHEY, CDR2 SMNVEV (reference sequence). The CDR3 here is CASSFSLGTGELFF.

V gene TRBV13 combines with J gene TRBJ2-2; the D gene TCRdb calls, TRBD2, cannot be checked with no DNA. The CDR3 is 14 residues long. Germline V gene lookup returns CDR1 PRHDT and CDR2 FYEKMQ (reference sequence). CDR3 protein: CASSSRADLRELFF.

V and J are TRBV12-3 or TRBV12-4 and TRBJ1-1; TCRdb lists TRBD1, though no DNA is available to test this call. CDR3 size: 16 residues. The CDR3 reads CASSLGPTILNTEAFF.

J is TRBJ2-7 and V is TRBV4-1; TCRdb outputs TRBD1, but without DNA this stays unchecked. The CDR3 sequence is 17 residues long. CDR1 is MGHRA and CDR2 is YSYEKL in the germline V gene. This CDR3 is CASSQDDGGGSHYEQYF.

The chain joins TRBV3-1 to TRBJ2-3; the D gene TCRdb calls, TRBD2, cannot be checked with no DNA. The CDR3 loop spans 16 amino acids. Germline V gives CDR1 LGHDT, CDR2 YNNKEL (reference sequence). CDR3 protein: CASSQVDSGSADTQYF.